This T cell receptor (beta chain) was identified during a study of blood T cell repertoires in COVID-19. Study summary: The origin of the acute and convalescent COVID-19 samples was the United States, Italy and Spain. PBMCs, B-cell-depleted T cells, or T cells provided the cDNA or gDNA that made up the material.

There are a few counts of this clone. The CDR3 is 12 residues long. V lost 1 base and J lost 6, with 4 bases in between. Germline assignment: CDR1 MNHEY and CDR2 SMNVEV (reference sequence). In the original processing: Nucleated cell counts were estimated from reference gene primer amplification. The data were produced by immunoSEQ multiplex PCR, yet TCRdb's version contains in-frame clones alone and is incomplete. The V and J calls and the clone size are those of that table, but D and trimming were determined from the DNA. Of more than 100,000 clones detected, approximately 84% appear once; the ten largest clones hold under 8%.

The V and J genes are TRBV27 and TRBJ1-5; D is undetermined. The source material was peripheral blood. The receptor was derived from a human donor in a cohort sampled during active COVID-19. The CDR3 bases are TGTGCCAGCAGTTTATTCGGTCAGCCCCAGCATTTT. Its protein product is CASSLFGQPQHF.